Described below is a single T cell receptor (beta chain) sequence and its context. Its target is not known. Primers for the PCR totalled 60 Vbeta and 13 Jbeta. Produced via immunoSEQ multiplex PCR; TCRdb's table is partial and in-frame only. The sample has about 98,000 clones, 70% to 90% seen once. This sample was taken from a study of cytomegalovirus exposure and HLA in healthy donors. General study findings and limits: Several of the most significant clusters appeared, in a later analysis, to be linked to common viral pathogens. In presence/absence analyses, roughly uniform sequencing depth across donors was assumed. In an earlier analysis, productive rearrangement rates for most beta V segments clustered near 90% or 30%.

The CDR3 loop spans 16 amino acids. Trimming took 10 bases from V and 6 from J, leaving 26 bases between them. Per the germline V gene, CDR1 is SNHLY and CDR2 is FYNNEI. The source material was PBMCs. This receptor was taken from a man aged 35 to 55 in good health and CMV-seronegative. The V and J genes are TRBV2 and TRBJ2-3, with D possibly matching TRBD2 (6 bases). CDR3 sequence (DNA): TGTGCCACCCAGCGGGTTGGACCGAGGTTCGGGGATACGCAGTATTTT. It is translated as CATQRVGPRFGDTQYF.